A selection of T cell receptor beta chains follows, all from one sample in a study of T cells in localized non-small cell lung cancer. Generated by immunoSEQ multiplex PCR, the TCRdb table keeps only in-frame clones and is missing some. The sample has tens of thousands of clones, more than 85% seen once. The material was peripheral blood, obtained before any cancer treatment. The receptors here all came from a man between 35 and 75 years old with stage I lung adenocarcinoma. Each CDR3 is given with its conserved first and last residue. The order of the fields is CDR3 DNA, CDR3 protein, D gene, clone size, V gene, J gene. D genes are given only for firm matches. The size of a clone is reported for some rows only, either as once, few or many, or as a class for expanded clones.

CDR3nt: TGTGCCAGCAGCTTAGGACACCTCTACGAGCAGTACTTC
CDR3aa: CASSLGHLYEQYF
d_gene: NA
abundance: NA
v_gene: TRBV7-6
j_gene: TRBJ2-7

CDR3nt: TGTGCCAGCAGCCCGGGACAGGGGAATCAGCCCCAGCATTTT
CDR3aa: CASSPGQGNQPQHF
d_gene: TRBD1
abundance: NA
v_gene: TRBV6-6
j_gene: TRBJ1-5

CDR3nt: TGTGCCAGCAGCTTAGCGAGAGGGTTGTATGGCTACACCTTC
CDR3aa: CASSLARGLYGYTF
d_gene: NA
abundance: NA
v_gene: TRBV7-2
j_gene: TRBJ1-2

CDR3nt: TGTGCCAGTAGTATAGTCCTGGGCCACACTGAAGCTTTCTTT
CDR3aa: CASSIVLGHTEAFF
d_gene: NA
abundance: NA
v_gene: TRBV19
j_gene: TRBJ1-1

CDR3nt: TGTGCCAGCAGCTTAACGGGAGGGACCACTGGGGCCAACGTCCTGACTTTC
CDR3aa: CASSLTGGTTGANVLTF
d_gene: TRBD2
abundance: once
v_gene: TRBV7-3
j_gene: TRBJ2-6

CDR3nt: TGTGCCAGCAGCCCCGGGCCCCACCAAGAGACCCAGTACTTC
CDR3aa: CASSPGPHQETQYF
d_gene: NA
abundance: NA
v_gene: TRBV7-2
j_gene: TRBJ2-5

CDR3nt: TGTGCCTGGAGTGTGGGAGCCTCGCATCAGCCCCAGCATTTT
CDR3aa: CAWSVGASHQPQHF
d_gene: NA
abundance: NA
v_gene: TRBV30
j_gene: TRBJ1-5

CDR3nt: TGTGCCAGCAGTGATCCCAGCGGGATGGGCACAGATACGCAGTATTTT
CDR3aa: CASSDPSGMGTDTQYF
d_gene: TRBD2
abundance: NA
v_gene: TRBV6-1
j_gene: TRBJ2-3

CDR3nt: TGTGCCAGTAGTTACGGGGGAGGGACCGGGGAGCTGTTTTTT
CDR3aa: CASSYGGGTGELFF
d_gene: TRBD2
abundance: NA
v_gene: TRBV19
j_gene: TRBJ2-2

CDR3nt: TGTGCCAGCAGCTTAGCAGGGGATCAGCCCCAGCATTTT
CDR3aa: CASSLAGDQPQHF
d_gene: NA
abundance: NA
v_gene: TRBV5-4
j_gene: TRBJ1-5

CDR3nt: TGTGCCACCACCGGGGGAGGGACGGGGGGAAACACCATATATTTT
CDR3aa: CATTGGGTGGNTIYF
d_gene: NA
abundance: NA
v_gene: TRBV19
j_gene: TRBJ1-3